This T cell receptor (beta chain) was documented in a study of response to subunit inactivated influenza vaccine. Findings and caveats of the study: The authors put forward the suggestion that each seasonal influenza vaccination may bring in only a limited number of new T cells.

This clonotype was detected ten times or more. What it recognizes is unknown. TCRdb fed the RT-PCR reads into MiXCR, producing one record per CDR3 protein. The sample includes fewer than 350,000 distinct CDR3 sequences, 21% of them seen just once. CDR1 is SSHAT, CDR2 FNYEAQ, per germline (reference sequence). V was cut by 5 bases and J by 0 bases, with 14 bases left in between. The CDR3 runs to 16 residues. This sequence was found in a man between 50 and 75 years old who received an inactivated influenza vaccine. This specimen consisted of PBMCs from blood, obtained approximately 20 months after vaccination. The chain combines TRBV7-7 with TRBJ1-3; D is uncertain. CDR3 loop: CASSRRKVSSGNTIYF. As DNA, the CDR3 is TGTGCCAGCAGCCGCCGAAAGGTTAGCTCTGGAAACACCATATATTTT.